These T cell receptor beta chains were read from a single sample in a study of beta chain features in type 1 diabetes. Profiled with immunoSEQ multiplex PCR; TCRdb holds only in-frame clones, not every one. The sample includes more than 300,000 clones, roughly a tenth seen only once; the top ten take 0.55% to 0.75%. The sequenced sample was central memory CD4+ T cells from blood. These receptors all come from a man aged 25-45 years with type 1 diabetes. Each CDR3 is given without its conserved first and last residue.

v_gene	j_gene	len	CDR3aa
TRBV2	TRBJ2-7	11	ASRRDSSYEQY
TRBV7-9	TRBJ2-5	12	ASSLDPGRETQY
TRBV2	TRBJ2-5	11	ASSWTGGETQY
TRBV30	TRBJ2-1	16	AWRAKTGLAGRYNEQF
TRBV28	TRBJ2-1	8	ASRDRGAF
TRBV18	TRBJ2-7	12	ASSRQTRTAEQY
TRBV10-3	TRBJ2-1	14	AVRGRTSGGSDEQF
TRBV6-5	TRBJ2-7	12	ASRLIRSRDEQY
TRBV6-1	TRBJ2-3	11	ASGWARTDTQY
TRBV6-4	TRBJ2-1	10	ATGTDYNEQF
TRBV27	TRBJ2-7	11	ASSFGQTYEQY
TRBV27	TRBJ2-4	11	ASSEASFGRQY
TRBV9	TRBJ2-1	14	ASSPTGQGLVSEQF
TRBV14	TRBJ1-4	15	ASSPRGSLSTNEKLF
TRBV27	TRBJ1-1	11	ASRGTGWERAF
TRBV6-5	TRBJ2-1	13	ASSQATGVGGEQF
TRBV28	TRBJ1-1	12	ASSQGVMSTEAF
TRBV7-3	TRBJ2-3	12	ASSPSTASDTQY
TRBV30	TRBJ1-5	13	AWSVNSAGGQPQH
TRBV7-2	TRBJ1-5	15	ASSLVAALGSNQPQH
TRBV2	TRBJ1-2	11	ASSEKGGFGYT
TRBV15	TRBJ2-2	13	ATSRRDRNTGELF
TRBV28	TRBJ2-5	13	ASSPGDREGETQY
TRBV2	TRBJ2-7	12	ASRRDWGHYEQY
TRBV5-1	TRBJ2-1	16	ASSLRTGTPGATHEQF
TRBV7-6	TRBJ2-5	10	ASSPQRETQY
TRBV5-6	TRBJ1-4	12	ASSQTDNNEKLF
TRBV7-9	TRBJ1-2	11	ASSLQGGAGYT
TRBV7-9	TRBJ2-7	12	ASSLGTARYEQY
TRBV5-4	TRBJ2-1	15	ASSQEPGGSSYNEQF
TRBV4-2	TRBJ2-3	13	ASSHERRSTDTQY
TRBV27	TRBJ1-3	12	AGPGLRSGNTIY
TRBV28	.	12	ASSPRTRGYEQY
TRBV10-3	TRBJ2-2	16	AISPHQDGQGSPGELF
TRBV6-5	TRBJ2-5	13	ASRGGQGNQETQY
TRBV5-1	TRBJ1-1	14	ASSQDPGTGNTEAF